Listed below are T cell receptor beta chains from one sample, sequenced in a study of shared clonotypes between healthy human individuals. This table comes from immunoSEQ multiplex PCR, and its TCRdb copy is limited to in-frame clones, with some not included. The table shows approximately 2.3 million clones, with just over 90% occurring only once. Sequenced sample: naive CD4+ T cells from PBMCs. The receptors were sampled from a man younger than 35 in good health. Some clones in this sample may be carry-over from other donors' samples. CDR3s include the opening cysteine and the closing phenylalanine or tryptophan. A D gene is named only where the DNA matches it firmly. Not every row has a clone size; where given, it reads once, few, many or a size class.

TRBJ2-1 | - | TRBV11-2 | - | CASSSIRNEQFF | TGTGCCAGCAGCTCCATCCGAAATGAGCAGTTCTTC
TRBJ1-5 | - | TRBV6-1 | - | CASSEYLNQPQHF | TGTGCCAGCAGTGAATACCTCAATCAGCCCCAGCATTTT
TRBJ2-1 | - | TRBV6-6 | - | CASRGGLRGEQFF | TGTGCCAGCAGGGGGGGACTGAGAGGTGAGCAGTTCTTC
TRBJ2-6 | - | TRBV7-3 | - | CASSSYSGANVLTF | TGTGCCAGCAGCTCATACTCTGGGGCCAACGTCCTGACTTTC
TRBJ1-1 | - | TRBV27 | - | CASSLGAPSTAKAFF | TGTGCCAGCAGTTTAGGGGCCCCCTCGACAGCCAAAGCTTTCTTT
TRBJ1-2 | - | TRBV9 | - | CASSVGVGTRTSGYTF | TGTGCCAGCAGCGTAGGGGTTGGGACACGGACTAGTGGCTACACCTTC
TRBJ1-2 | - | TRBV28 | - | CASSLQSYGYTF | TGTGCCAGCAGTTTACAGTCCTATGGCTACACCTTC
TRBJ2-7 | - | TRBV6-6 | - | CASSPPGRSLGYEQYF | TGTGCCAGCAGCCCGCCGGGACGAAGTCTGGGCTACGAGCAGTACTTC
TRBJ2-6 | - | TRBV5-4 | - | CASSPRGGPTGANVLTF | TGTGCCAGCAGTCCCCGCGGGGGCCCCACTGGGGCCAACGTCCTGACTTTC
TRBJ1-1 | - | TRBV5-1 | - | CASRRNTEAFF | TGCGCCAGCAGGAGGAACACTGAAGCTTTCTTT
TRBJ2-7 | - | TRBV6-5 | - | CASSYLGWPKNEQYF | TGTGCCAGCAGTTACCTTGGGTGGCCTAAAAACGAGCAGTACTTC
TRBJ2-7 | - | TRBV5-6 | - | CASSLRGGPSYEQYF | TGTGCCAGCAGCCTCCGGGGAGGCCCCTCCTACGAGCAGTACTTC
TRBJ1-4 | - | TRBV28 | - | CASSLSGVQANEKLFF | TGTGCCAGCAGTTTATCGGGGGTCCAAGCTAATGAAAAACTGTTTTTT
TRBJ1-1 | - | TRBV7-9 | few | CASSLPTF | TGTGCCAGCAGCTTACCGACATTT
TRBJ1-1 | - | TRBV4-2 | few | CASSQELAGGYTEAFF | TGTGCCAGCAGCCAAGAGCTCGCTGGGGGGTACACTGAAGCTTTCTTT
TRBJ2-5 | - | TRBV15 | once | CATSRDVGETQYF | TGTGCCACCAGCAGAGACGTGGGGGAGACCCAGTACTTC
TRBJ1-2 | TRBD1 | TRBV28 | - | CASSSGTGERNGYTF | TGTGCCAGCAGTTCGGGGACAGGAGAACGGAATGGCTACACCTTC
TRBJ2-1 | TRBD2 | TRBV27 | - | CASSLTSGTYNEQFF | TGTGCCAGCAGTTTGACTAGCGGTACATACAATGAGCAGTTCTTC
TRBJ2-3 | TRBD2 | TRBV5-1 | - | CASSLLAGLGGTQYF | TGCGCCAGCAGCTTACTAGCGGGGTTAGGCGGTACGCAGTATTTT
TRBJ2-5 | TRBD2 | TRBV11-1 | - | CASSPRGGEETQYF | TGTGCCAGCAGCCCCCGGGGGGGCGAAGAGACCCAGTACTTC
TRBJ1-3 | - | TRBV25-1 | - | CASSEPGGGNTIYF | TGTGCCAGCAGTGAACCGGGAGGTGGAAACACCATATATTTT
TRBJ2-1 | TRBD2 | TRBV28 | - | CASSSGLAGATYNEQFF | TGTGCCAGCAGTTCGGGACTAGCGGGAGCTACCTACAATGAGCAGTTCTTC
TRBJ2-7 | - | TRBV6-6 | - | CASSIRTVSREQYF | TGTGCCAGCAGTATCCGGACAGTCTCTCGCGAGCAGTACTTC
TRBJ1-1 | - | TRBV9 | - | CASSVKGLTEAFF | TGTGCCAGCAGCGTTAAGGGTTTAACTGAAGCTTTCTTT
TRBJ2-7 | TRBD2 | TRBV5-1 | - | CASSLASGSTYEQYF | TGCGCCAGCAGCTTGGCGAGCGGGAGTACGTACGAGCAGTACTTC
TRBJ2-7 | TRBD1 | TRBV5-1 | - | CASSGGQGAFEQYF | TGCGCCAGCAGCGGGGGACAGGGGGCATTCGAGCAGTACTTC
TRBJ1-2 | - | TRBV19 | - | CASSATGNIGYTF | TGTGCCAGTAGCGCCACAGGGAATATTGGCTACACCTTC
TRBJ1-1 | TRBD1 | TRBV19 | - | CASSQGGVTEAFF | TGTGCCAGTAGTCAGGGGGGTGTCACTGAAGCTTTCTTT
TRBJ2-5 | TRBD2 | TRBV19 | - | CASSIGGRETQYF | TGTGCCAGTAGTATAGGCGGGAGGGAGACCCAGTACTTC
TRBJ2-4 | - | TRBV29-1 | - | CSVVQGALNIQYF | TGCAGCGTTGTGCAAGGGGCTTTAAACATTCAGTACTTC
TRBJ1-4 | - | TRBV18 | - | CASSQETGPNEKLFF | TGTGCCAGCTCACAGGAGACAGGCCCTAATGAAAAACTGTTTTTT
TRBJ1-4 | - | TRBV7-8 | - | CASSLVVDEKLFF | TGTGCCAGCAGCTTAGTGGTGGATGAAAAACTGTTTTTT
TRBJ1-1 | - | TRBV29-1 | - | CSVGVNTEAFF | TGCAGCGTTGGGGTGAACACTGAAGCTTTCTTT
TRBJ1-2 | - | TRBV28 | - | CASSFLEMAGYGYTF | TGTGCCAGCAGTTTCTTAGAAATGGCCGGCTATGGCTACACCTTC
TRBJ2-3 | TRBD2 | TRBV7-2 | - | CASSLVGGGGTDTQYF | TGTGCCAGCAGCTTAGTCGGGGGAGGGGGCACAGATACGCAGTATTTT
TRBJ1-1 | - | TRBV28 | - | CASSLDRTVEAFF | TGTGCCAGCAGTTTAGATCGGACAGTTGAAGCTTTCTTT
TRBJ1-1 | TRBD1 | TRBV7-3 | - | CASSLGQGRTEAFF | TGTGCCAGCAGCCTGGGACAGGGTAGAACTGAAGCTTTCTTT
TRBJ1-1 | - | TRBV5-4 | once | CASSLIEGLGAFF | TGTGCCAGCAGCTTGATTGAGGGTTTGGGAGCTTTCTTT
TRBJ2-7 | - | TRBV7-8 | - | CASSFDHGSSYEQYF | TGTGCCAGCAGCTTTGATCATGGTAGCTCCTACGAGCAGTACTTC
TRBJ2-2 | - | TRBV27 | - | CASSLFRFTGELFF | TGTGCCAGCAGTTTATTCAGATTCACCGGGGAGCTGTTTTTT
TRBJ1-1 | TRBD1 | TRBV7-8 | - | CASSPARGAGGIMNTEAFF | TGTGCCAGCAGCCCCGCCCGCGGGGCAGGGGGCATTATGAACACTGAAGCTTTCTTT
TRBJ2-5 | TRBD1 | TRBV7-6 | - | CASSALNRGQETQYF | TGTGCCAGCAGCGCCCTAAACAGGGGGCAGGAGACCCAGTACTTC
TRBJ2-5 | TRBD1 | TRBV19 | - | CASSRSGQGSETQYF | TGTGCCAGTAGTCGCTCGGGACAGGGGTCGGAGACCCAGTACTTC